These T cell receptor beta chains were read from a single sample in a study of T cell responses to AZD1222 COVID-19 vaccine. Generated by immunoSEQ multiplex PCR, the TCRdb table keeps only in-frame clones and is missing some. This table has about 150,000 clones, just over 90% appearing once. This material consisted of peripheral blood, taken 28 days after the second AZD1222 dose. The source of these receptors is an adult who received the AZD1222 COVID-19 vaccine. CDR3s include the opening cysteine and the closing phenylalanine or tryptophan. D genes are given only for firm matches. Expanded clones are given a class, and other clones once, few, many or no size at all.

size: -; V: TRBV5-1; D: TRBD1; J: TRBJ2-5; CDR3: CASSGRTGQETQYF; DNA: TGCGCCAGCAGCGGACGGACAGGACAAGAGACCCAGTACTTC
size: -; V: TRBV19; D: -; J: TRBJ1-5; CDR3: CASTISDQPQHF; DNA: TGTGCCAGTACCATAAGCGATCAGCCCCAGCATTTT
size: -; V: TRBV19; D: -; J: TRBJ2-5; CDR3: CASSTRTGTGETQYF; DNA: TGTGCCAGTAGTACGCGGACCGGAACTGGGGAGACCCAGTACTTC
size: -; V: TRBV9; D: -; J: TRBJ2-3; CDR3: CASSASDTQYF; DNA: TGTGCCAGCAGCGCCTCAGATACGCAGTATTTT
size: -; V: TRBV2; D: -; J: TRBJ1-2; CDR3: CASSEWGRQANTRGYTF; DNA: TGTGCCAGCAGTGAATGGGGGCGGCAGGCTAATACTCGGGGCTACACCTTC
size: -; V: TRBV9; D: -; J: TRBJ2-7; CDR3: CASSAGADYEQYF; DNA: TGTGCCAGCAGCGCCGGGGCGGATTACGAGCAGTACTTC
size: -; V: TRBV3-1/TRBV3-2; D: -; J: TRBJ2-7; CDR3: CASSVTYEQYF; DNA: TGTGCCAGCAGCGTAACCTACGAGCAGTACTTC
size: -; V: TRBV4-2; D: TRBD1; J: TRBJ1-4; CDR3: CASSQPNRGVTNEKLFF; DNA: TGTGCCAGCAGCCAACCCAACAGGGGAGTAACTAATGAAAAACTGTTTTTT
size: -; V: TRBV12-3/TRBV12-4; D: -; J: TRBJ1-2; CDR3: CASSNYGYTF; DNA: TGTGCCAGCAGTAACTATGGCTACACCTTC
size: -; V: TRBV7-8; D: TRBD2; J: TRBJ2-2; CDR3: CASSPRREPNTGELFF; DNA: TGTGCCAGCAGCCCGAGGCGGGAGCCGAACACCGGGGAGCTGTTTTTT
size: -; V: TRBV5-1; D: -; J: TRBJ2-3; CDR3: CASSLKLAEDTQYF; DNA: TGCGCCAGCAGCTTAAAGCTAGCAGAAGATACGCAGTATTTT
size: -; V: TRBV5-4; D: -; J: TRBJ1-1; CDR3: CASSLSRDTEAFF; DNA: TGTGCCAGCAGCTTGAGCAGGGACACTGAAGCTTTCTTT
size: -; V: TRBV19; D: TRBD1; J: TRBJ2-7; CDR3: CASSRTGTGVYEQYF; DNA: TGTGCCAGTAGCCGAACCGGGACAGGGGTCTACGAGCAGTACTTC
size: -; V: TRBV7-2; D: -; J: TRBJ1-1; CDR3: CASSLEYRVSEAFF; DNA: TGTGCCAGCAGCTTAGAGTACAGGGTCTCTGAAGCTTTCTTT
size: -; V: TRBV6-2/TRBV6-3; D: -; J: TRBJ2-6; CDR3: CASSYGGSGANVLTF; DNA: TGTGCCAGCAGTTACGGGGGCTCTGGGGCCAACGTCCTGACTTTC
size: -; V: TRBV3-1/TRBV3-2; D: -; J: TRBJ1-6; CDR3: CASSQAIQSSPLHF; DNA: TGTGCCAGCAGCCAAGCCATACAGAGCTCACCCCTCCACTTT
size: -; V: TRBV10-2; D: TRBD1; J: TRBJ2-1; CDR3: CATGTGLLYEQFF; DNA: TGCGCCACCGGGACAGGTTTGCTCTATGAGCAGTTCTTC
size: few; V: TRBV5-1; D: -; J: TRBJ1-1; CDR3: CASSSDGQGTEAFF; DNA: TGCGCCAGCAGTTCCGACGGTCAGGGGACTGAAGCTTTCTTT
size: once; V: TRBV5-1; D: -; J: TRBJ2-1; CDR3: CASSLDTYNEQFF; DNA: TGCGCCAGCAGCTTGGACACTTACAATGAGCAGTTCTTC
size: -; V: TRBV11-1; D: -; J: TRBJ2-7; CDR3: CASRLRSGVGEQYF; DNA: TGTGCCAGCAGGTTGCGAAGCGGAGTGGGTGAGCAGTACTTC
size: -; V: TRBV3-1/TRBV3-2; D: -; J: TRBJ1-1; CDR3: CASSQEVGSLLNTEAFF; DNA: TGTGCCAGCAGCCAAGAGGTTGGCAGCCTCTTGAACACTGAAGCTTTCTTT
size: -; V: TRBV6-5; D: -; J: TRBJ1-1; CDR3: CASSYSTGDTEAFF; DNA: TGTGCCAGCAGTTACTCGACGGGGGACACTGAAGCTTTCTTT
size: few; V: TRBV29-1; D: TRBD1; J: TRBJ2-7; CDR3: CSVADRGYEQYF; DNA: TGCAGCGTTGCGGACAGGGGGTACGAGCAGTACTTC
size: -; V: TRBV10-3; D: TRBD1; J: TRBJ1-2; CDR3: CAIRLTGDHGYTF; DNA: TGTGCCATCAGGTTAACAGGGGATCATGGCTACACCTTC
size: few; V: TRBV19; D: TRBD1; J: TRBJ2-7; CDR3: CASSERTGRDYEQYF; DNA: TGTGCCAGTAGTGAGCGGACAGGGAGAGACTACGAGCAGTACTTC
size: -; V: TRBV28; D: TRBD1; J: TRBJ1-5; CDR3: CASSDGTGGNQPQHF; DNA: TGTGCCAGCAGTGACGGGACAGGGGGGAATCAGCCCCAGCATTTT
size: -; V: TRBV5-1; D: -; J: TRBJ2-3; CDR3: CASSPSLSTDTQYF; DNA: TGCGCCAGCAGCCCATCGCTAAGCACAGATACGCAGTATTTT
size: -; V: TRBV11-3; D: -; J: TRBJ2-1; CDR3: CASSLAEENDEQFF; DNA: TGTGCCAGCAGCTTAGCCGAGGAAAACGATGAGCAGTTCTTC
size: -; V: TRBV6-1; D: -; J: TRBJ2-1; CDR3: CASSETLSAGLGNEQFF; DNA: TGTGCCAGCAGTGAAACTCTTTCGGCAGGGCTGGGCAATGAGCAGTTCTTC
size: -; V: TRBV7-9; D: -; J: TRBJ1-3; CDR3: CASLLEGHPGNTIYF; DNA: TGTGCCAGTCTTCTAGAGGGACACCCTGGAAACACCATATATTTT
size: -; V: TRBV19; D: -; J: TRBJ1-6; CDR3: CATTPGAWSSPLHF; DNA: TGTGCCACCACGCCTGGGGCATGGAGTTCACCCCTCCACTTT
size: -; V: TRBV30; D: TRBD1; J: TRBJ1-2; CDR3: CAWSTGGAIGYTF; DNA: TGTGCCTGGAGTACAGGGGGGGCGATCGGCTACACCTTC
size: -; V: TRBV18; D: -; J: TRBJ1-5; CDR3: CASSPPQSQLGQPQHF; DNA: TGTGCCAGCTCACCACCGCAATCCCAGCTGGGTCAGCCCCAGCATTTT
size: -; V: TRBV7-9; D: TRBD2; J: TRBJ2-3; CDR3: CASSSPGGSTDTQYF; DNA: TGTGCCAGCAGCTCCCCGGGGGGGAGCACAGATACGCAGTATTTT
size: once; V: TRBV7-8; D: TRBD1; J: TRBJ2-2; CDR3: CASSLAGRGQFTGELFF; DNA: TGTGCCAGCAGCTTAGCAGGCAGGGGGCAATTCACCGGGGAGCTGTTTTTT
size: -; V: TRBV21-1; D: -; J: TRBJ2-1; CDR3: CASSNPGLAVNEQFF; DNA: TGTGCCAGCAGCAACCCGGGACTAGCGGTTAATGAGCAGTTCTTC
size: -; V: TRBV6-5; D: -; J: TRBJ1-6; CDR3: CASSYQSTGGSPLHF; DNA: TGTGCCAGCAGTTACCAGTCCACGGGAGGGTCACCCCTCCACTTT
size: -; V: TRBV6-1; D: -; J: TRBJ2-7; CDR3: CASSEGPSVYEQYF; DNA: TGTGCCAGCAGTGAAGGGCCTAGCGTCTACGAGCAGTACTTC
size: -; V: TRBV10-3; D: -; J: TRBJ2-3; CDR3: CAISPGRETDTQYF; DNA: TGTGCCATCAGCCCGGGACGGGAAACAGATACGCAGTATTTT
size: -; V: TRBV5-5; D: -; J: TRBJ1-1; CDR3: CASSLAILAFF; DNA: TGTGCCAGCAGCTTGGCCATCTTGGCTTTCTTT
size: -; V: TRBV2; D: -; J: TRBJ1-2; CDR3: CASSGRVGYTF; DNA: TGTGCCAGCAGTGGGAGGGTCGGCTACACCTTC
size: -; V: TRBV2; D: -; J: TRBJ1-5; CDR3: CASSDLRGGNQPQHF; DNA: TGTGCCAGCAGTGACCTCAGGGGCGGCAATCAGCCCCAGCATTTT
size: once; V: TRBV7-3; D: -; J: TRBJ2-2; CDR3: CASSLGVTNTGELFF; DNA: TGTGCCAGCAGCTTAGGGGTCACGAACACCGGGGAGCTGTTTTTT